This entry features one T cell receptor (beta chain) sequence. The antigen is undetermined. This entry comes from a study of high-grade serous ovarian cancer treatment subgroups. Whole-study context: Mean per sample: around 14,000 reads, about 6,900 unique TCR beta rearrangements. Study conclusions and caveats: Different patients shared almost no repertoire; same-patient tumors shared roughly 0.095 to 0.85. Repertoire analysis covered CDR3 alone, not CDR1 or CDR2. Without spatial data, bulk sequencing limits insight into HGSC tumor diversity.

Tumor tissue was taken before any definitive surgery or chemotherapy was given. Data came from immunoSEQ multiplex PCR; TCRdb stores just in-frame clones and leaves some out. The sample includes approximately 9,400 clones, roughly 70% of them seen just once. Trimming pared 2 bases from V and 3 bases from J, leaving 20 bases between. This CDR3 is 18 amino acids long. Germline CDR1 PRHDT, CDR2 FYEKMQ (reference sequence). J is TRBJ1-5 and V is TRBV13, with TRBD1 as a possible D gene (5 bases). The sequence came from a human donor with high-grade serous ovarian cancer. Sequenced: tumor tissue. This CDR3 is CASSLSGGRGFFNQPQHF. CDR3 DNA: TGTGCCAGCAGCTTAAGCGGGGGACGTGGTTTCTTCAATCAGCCCCAGCATTTT.